This T cell receptor (beta chain) was observed in a study of cytomegalovirus exposure and HLA in healthy donors. General study results and limits: Reports credit the classifier with highly specific, highly sensitive diagnosis of cytomegalovirus status. Three CMV-associated chains were confirmed in vitro to be specific for CMV antigens.

This clone was found a few times. The target antigen is unknown. V lost 0 bases to trimming and J lost 4 bases, with 8 bases between them. In germline, CDR1 is SGHDT, CDR2 YYEEEE. This CDR3 region has 14 residues. PCR primers comprised 60 Vbeta and 13 Jbeta primers. Here immunoSEQ multiplex PCR was the method, and the copy in TCRdb shows in-frame clones only, minus some. The sample holds around 140,000 clones, 65% to 85% seen once. This chain connects TRBV5-6 to TRBJ1-5; D is possibly TRBD1 (6 bases). The sequenced material came from PBMCs. The sequence was collected from a male donor in good health and CMV-seronegative. The CDR3 protein is CASSLVDSNQPQHF. DNA for the CDR3: TGTGCCAGCAGCTTGGTGGACAGTAATCAGCCCCAGCATTTT.